These 3 T cell receptor beta chains were all obtained from the same sample, sequenced in a study of shared clonotypes between healthy human individuals. Libraries were prepared by immunoSEQ multiplex PCR; TCRdb keeps only in-frame clonotypes and omits some of them. The profile shows about 490,000 clones, roughly 78% of them singletons. The source material was PBMCs. All receptors come from a woman aged 40 to 50 in good health. Some clones in this sample may be carry-over from other donors' samples.

V gene TRBV11-2 combines with J gene TRBJ2-5, with 7 bases identical to TRBD1. The junction had 7 bases not matched to a gene; V was cut back by 1 base and J by 2 bases. There are 16 residues in the CDR3. In germline, CDR1 is SGHAT, CDR2 FQNNGV. The CDR3 DNA follows: TGTGCCAGCAGCTTAGTCCCGGACAGGTGGCAAGAGACCCAGTACTTC. It specifies CASSLVPDRWQETQYF. The full variable domain, with the rest looked up from reference TRBV11-2 and TRBJ2-5, is EAGVAQSPRYKIIEKRQSVAFWCNPISGHATLYWYQQILGQGPKLLIQFQNNGVVDDSQLPKDRFSAERLKGVDSTLKIQPAKLEDSAVYLCASSLVPDRWQETQYFGPGTRLLVL.

This clone was seen a handful of times. The chain links TRBV18 to TRBJ2-2; 7 bases agree with TRBD1. The CDR3 length is 16 residues. V was pared by 1 base and J by 6 bases, with 8 bases of the junction left unmatched. From germline, CDR1 is KGHSH and CDR2 LQKENI. CDR3 loop: CASSPQEGGGSGELFF. The CDR3 coding sequence is TGTGCCAGCTCACCACAAGAAGGGGGCGGTTCCGGGGAGCTGTTTTTT.

This chain connects TRBV19 to TRBJ1-3; D is unclear. The germline gives CDR1 LNHDA, CDR2 SQIVND (reference sequence). Trimming pared 5 bases from V and 0 bases from J, leaving 14 bases between. This CDR3 has 16 amino acids. CDR3 amino acids: CASSPHFASSGNTIYF. In DNA, the CDR3 is TGTGCCAGTAGTCCACACTTCGCCAGCTCTGGAAACACCATATATTTT. The full variable domain, completed using reference TRBV19 and TRBJ1-3, is DGGITQSPKYLFRKEGQNVTLSCEQNLNHDAMYWYRQDPGQGLRLIYYSQIVNDFQKGDIAEGYSVSREKKESFPLTVTSAQKNPTAFYLCASSPHFASSGNTIYFGEGSWLTVV.